These 27 T cell receptor beta chains originate from one sample sequenced in a study of T cell clonality in common variable immunodeficiency (dated by TCRdb to the mid-2010s). General findings and caveats noted by the study authors: Fewer deletions and N-nucleotide insertions were reportedly observed in CVID TCRbeta sequences, and highly modified clones with 13 or more V deletions were reportedly absent from CVID TCRbeta sequences.

The library was built by means of the immunoSEQ multiplex PCR assay. This immuneACCESS table, as held by TCRdb, lists in-frame sequences with V and J called but not all clones. Of the missing ones, under half trace to an unresolved V gene in checked studies; the others have no known cause. Listed for this sample are about 33,000 clones, none observed only a single time. Together, the top ten hold less than 8% of the sample. No antigen has been identified for these receptors. Sequenced material: peripheral blood mononuclear cells. The receptors here all came from a human donor with common variable immunodeficiency.

This clone was seen repeatedly, ten times or more. CDR3 residues: CAISESPAGGMNTEAFF. CDR3 DNA, as far as it was read: TGTGCCATCAGTGAAAGCCCTGCGGGGGGGATGAACACTGAA. This sequence joins TRBV10-3 and TRBJ1-1, with a possible D match to TRBD1 (5 bases). The read is 3 residues too short to cover the CDR3 end, so that end is filled in from the germline J gene. The CDR3 is 17 amino acids. CDR1 is ENHRY, CDR2 SYGVKD, per germline. The V and J ends lost 3 bases and 0 bases respectively, with 17 bases between them.

As regards this clone: The CDR3 end lies 3 residues beyond the end of the read and is filled in from the germline J gene. The V call is TRBV7-2, the J call TRBJ1-2; no definite D call. CDR3 length equals 16 residues. Germline-derived CDR1 and CDR2 are SGHTA and FQGNSA. V was shortened by 0 bases and J by 4 bases, with 15 bases between the two germline ends. The CDR3 here is CASSLAARGLGYGYTF. The CDR3 bases that were read are TGTGCCAGCAGCTTAGCGGCCCGAGGGCTCGGCTATGGC.

For this clone: The read ends 3 residues before the CDR3 terminus; that terminus is restored from the germline J gene. The chain combines TRBV6-1 with TRBJ1-4, with no clear D. Germline V gene lookup returns CDR1 MNHNS and CDR2 SASEGT. The CDR3 spans 15 residues. V was pared by 5 bases and J by 6 bases, with 16 bases between. CDR3 DNA (partial): TGTGCCAGCAGTAAAGAGTGGGTGACTGATGAAAAA. It codes for CASSKEWVTDEK. The full CDR3 is CASSKEWVTDEKLFF.

This clone was counted many times. The read falls 3 residues short of the CDR3 end, and the missing part is taken from the germline J gene. V usage is TRBV6-2 or TRBV6-3 and J usage is TRBJ2-7; tentatively, D is TRBD1 (6 bases). V lost 5 bases to trimming and J lost 2 bases, with 7 bases between them. This CDR3 is built from 12 residues. The germline gives CDR1 MNHEY, CDR2 SVGEGT. Incomplete CDR3 DNA: TGTGCCAGCAGTGGACAGACCTACGAG. Residues: CASSGQTYE. Given in full, the CDR3 is CASSGQTYEQYF.

By sample fraction, this clone is medium-sized. The CDR3 goes on 3 residues after the read ends, and that part is filled in from the germline J gene. V and J are TRBV29-1 and TRBJ1-1; TRBD1 matches 8 bases. Unmatched junction bases numbered 4, after V lost 7 bases and J lost 0 bases. Germline V gene data show CDR1 as SQVTM and CDR2 as ANQGSEA. There are 13 residues in the CDR3. This CDR3 is CSAYRGMNTEAFF. The covered CDR3 bases are TGCAGCGCTTACAGGGGGATGAACACTGAA.

Of note for this clone: Sequencing ends 3 residues short of the CDR3 end; the germline J gene provides the rest. Other nucleotide sequences from this sample produce the same CDR3. The rearrangement uses TRBV2 and TRBJ2-7, with 7 bases matching TRBD1. Germline V gene data show CDR1 as SNHLY and CDR2 as FYNNEI. The CDR3 loop spans 12 amino acids. V was clipped by 6 bases and J by 2 bases; unmatched bases: 1. The CDR3 protein is CASRTGTYEQYF. Incomplete CDR3 DNA: TGTGCCAGCAGGACAGGGACCTACGAG. Full variable domain (remainder filled in from reference TRBV2 and TRBJ2-7): EPEVTQTPSHQVTQMGQEVILRCVPISNHLYFYWYRQILGQKVEFLVSFYNNEISEKSEIFDDQFSVERPDGSNFTLKIRSTKLEDSAMYFCASRTGTYEQYFGPGTRLTVT.

Concerning this clone itself: The CDR3 end is not reached by the read, which stops 3 residues before it; the germline J gene fills it in. The genes are TRBV7-9 and TRBJ1-4; the match to TRBD1 covers 7 bases. Germline V CDR1 and CDR2: SEHNR, FQNEAQ (reference sequence). Trimming removed 2 bases from V and 6 bases from J; junction bases left unmatched: 3. The CDR3 loop spans 14 amino acids. Here the CDR3 reads CASSLIQGDEKLFF. CDR3 bases read: TGTGCCAGCAGCTTAATTCAGGGGGATGAAAAA.

Comment on this clone: The read ends 3 residues before the CDR3 terminus; that terminus is restored from the germline J gene. The chain has TRBV7-8 and TRBJ2-1; tentative D call: TRBD2 (6 bases). The V gene's germline CDR1 is SGHVS and CDR2 FQNEAQ. The ends were cut back, 5 bases at V and 6 bases at J, with 17 bases in the middle. This CDR3 has 15 amino acids. CDR3 DNA (partial): TGTGCCAGCAGCGTTGGCAGGGACTTTCGCAATGAG. Amino acid sequence: CASSVGRDFRNE. The full-length CDR3 reads as CASSVGRDFRNEQFF.

This clone was observed many times. The read ends 3 residues early relative to the CDR3; the germline J gene fills the gap. The chain has TRBV29-1 and TRBJ1-2, with 8 bases that match TRBD1. The CDR3 is 12 residues long. Trimming at V came to 7 bases and at J to 2 bases, leaving 3 bases not matched to a gene. Germline V lookup: CDR1 SQVTM, CDR2 ANQGSEA. The CDR3 is CSANRGNYGYTF. The part of the CDR3 DNA that was read is TGCAGCGCCAACAGGGGGAACTATGGC.

This clone appeared a few times. The CDR3 end is not reached by the read, which stops 3 residues before it; the germline J gene fills it in. The chain uses TRBV30 and TRBJ1-2, with D unclear. Deletions cut 5 bases from V and 6 bases from J, with 13 bases between. The CDR3 is made up of 12 amino acids. Germline lookup yields CDR1 GTSNPN and CDR2 SVGIG (reference sequence). The CDR3 sequence: CAWEGYSHGYTF. CDR3 DNA, as far as it was read: TGTGCCTGGGAGGGCTATTCTCATGGC.

The sample holds many counts of this clone. The sequence runs out 3 residues before the end of the CDR3; the remainder is reconstructed from the germline J gene. The V call is TRBV2, the J call TRBJ2-1; 10 positions match TRBD2. Unmatched junction bases numbered 9, after V lost 5 bases and J lost 8 bases. This CDR3 comprises 15 residues. Per germline, CDR1 SNHLY and CDR2 FYNNEI. The sequenced part of the CDR3 DNA is TGTGCCAGCAGTCCCCTACTAGCGGGGAGGGATGAG. This encodes CASSPLLAGRDE. The whole CDR3 sequence reads CASSPLLAGRDEQFF.

This clone has only a few counts. The read ends 3 residues shy of where the CDR3 ends; the end is completed using the germline J gene. This sequence joins TRBV18 and TRBJ1-1; 8 nucleotides match TRBD1. V dropped 3 bases and J dropped 4; count of bases not matched to a gene: 1. The germline gives CDR1 KGHSH, CDR2 LQKENI. CDR3 length: 13 amino acids. CDR3 DNA (partial): TGTGCCAGCTCACCTGGACAGGGCACTGAA. Protein product: CASSPGQGTE. The whole CDR3 region reads CASSPGQGTEAFF.

This clone was counted a few times. The read terminates 3 residues before the CDR3 end, so the remaining end is supplied by the germline J gene. The chain has TRBV13 and TRBJ2-3, with D possibly matching TRBD1 (6 bases). The CDR3 extends over 20 amino acids. V was shortened by 5 bases and J by 3 bases, with 30 bases between the two germline ends. The germline gives CDR1 PRHDT, CDR2 FYEKMQ (reference sequence). The CDR3 loop reads CASSPPWGPTGWGSTDTQYF. The CDR3 DNA, read in part, is TGTGCCAGCAGCCCGCCGTGGGGTCCCACAGGGTGGGGTAGTACAGATACG.

This clone has ten or more counts. The CDR3 end is not reached by the read, which stops 3 residues before it; the germline J gene fills it in. The J gene is TRBJ2-3, the V gene TRBV2; TRBD2 matches at 14 bases. Looked up from germline, CDR1 is SNHLY and CDR2 is FYNNEI. The CDR3 runs 15 residues. After removal of 6 bases from V and 5 bases from J, the junction contained 4 bases not matched to a gene. This CDR3 reads CASRRLAGGRDTQYF. CDR3 DNA (partial): TGTGCCAGCAGACGACTAGCGGGGGGGAGAGATACG.

About this clone: The read stops 3 residues short of the end of the CDR3; the missing end is completed from the germline J gene. This chain uses TRBV20-1 with TRBJ2-1, with 8 bases identical to TRBD2. Unmatched junction bases numbered 15, after V lost 3 bases and J lost 2 bases. Germline V gene lookup returns CDR1 DFQATT and CDR2 SNEGSKA (reference sequence). The length of the CDR3 is 18 residues. The CDR3 region is CSASLAAGVVPAYNEQFF. Incomplete CDR3 DNA: TGCAGTGCTAGTTTGGCAGCGGGGGTGGTTCCGGCCTACAATGAG.

The table lists this clone with a few counts. The CDR3 extends 3 residues past the end of the read, so its final part is completed from the germline J gene. J is TRBJ2-1 and V is TRBV19, with 11 bases fitting TRBD2. This CDR3 comprises 21 residues. In germline, CDR1 is LNHDA, CDR2 SQIVND (reference sequence). With V trimmed by 0 bases and J by 6 bases, 19 bases remained unmatched. The CDR3 loop is CASSIDPPTLAGGKRGNEQFF. Partial CDR3 DNA: TGTGCCAGTAGTATAGACCCTCCAACGCTAGCGGGGGGTAAGAGGGGCAATGAG.

The table lists this clone with many counts. The read falls 3 residues short of the CDR3 end, and the missing part is taken from the germline J gene. The rearrangement joins TRBV20-1 to TRBJ2-1; possibly TRBD2 for D (7 bases). Germline lookup yields CDR1 DFQATT and CDR2 SNEGSKA (reference sequence). The CDR3 totals 18 residues. Trimming took off 6 bases at V and 1 base at J, with 25 bases between the two ends. CDR3 bases read: TGCAGTGCGGGGGGGGGCCCGCCGACTTTTCTATCCTACAATGAG. It specifies CSAGGGPPTFLSYNE. The full CDR3 sequence reads CSAGGGPPTFLSYNEQFF.

There are many counts of this clone. The read is 3 residues too short to cover the CDR3 end, so that end is filled in from the germline J gene. This chain uses TRBV5-1 with TRBJ1-3, with D possibly matching TRBD1 (6 bases). CDR3 length: 14 amino acids. Germline values: CDR1 SGHRS, CDR2 YFSETQ. Trimming removed 4 bases at V and 0 bases at J, with 8 bases between. CDR3 DNA, as far as it was read: TGCGCCAGCAGCACAGGGTCCTCTGGAAACACC. Encoded protein: CASSTGSSGNT. The whole CDR3 sequence is CASSTGSSGNTIYF.

This clone was detected ten times or more. The CDR3 extends 3 residues past the end of the read, so its final part is completed from the germline J gene. This rearrangement joins TRBV7-9 to TRBJ2-3, with TRBD1 matching over 8 bases. The CDR3 is 15 residues long. Losses at the gene ends were 4 bases for V and 3 bases for J; bases not matched to a gene: 6. Germline CDR1 and CDR2: SEHNR and FQNEAQ (reference sequence). Incomplete CDR3 DNA: TGTGCCAGCAGCTCCCAGGGGGCGTGGACAGATACG. This gives the protein CASSSQGAWTDT. The whole CDR3 region reads CASSSQGAWTDTQYF.

With regard to this clone: The DNA ends 3 residues before the CDR3 does, and the rest of the CDR3 is filled in from the germline J gene. V and J are TRBV13 and TRBJ2-7, with 7 bases aligning to TRBD2. This CDR3 has 15 amino acids. J was trimmed by 2 bases and V by 2 bases; bases with no gene match: 6. Looked up from germline, CDR1 is PRHDT and CDR2 is FYEKMQ (reference sequence). The CDR3 reads CASSLFSGTTYEQYF. The covered CDR3 bases are TGTGCCAGCAGCTTATTCAGCGGGACGACCTACGAG.

This clone was counted ten times or more. The read terminates 3 residues ahead of where the CDR3 ends, so the germline J gene completes it. The rearrangement joins TRBV5-5 to TRBJ2-5; perhaps TRBD1 as D (5 bases). Germline V gene sequence: CDR1 SGHKS, CDR2 YYEKEE (reference sequence). This CDR3 has 14 residues. V lost 4 bases, J lost 6 bases, and 16 bases lay in between. CDR3 residues: CASSQGPGLKTQYF. The sequenced CDR3 bases are TGTGCCAGCAGCCAAGGGCCAGGGTTGAAGACC.

In its sample, this clone was seen a few times. Sequencing ends 3 residues short of the CDR3 end; the germline J gene provides the rest. V and J are TRBV30 and TRBJ2-5; possible D gene TRBD1, 6 bases. The CDR3 extends over 13 amino acids. The ends were cut back, 4 bases at V and 4 bases at J, with 13 bases in the middle. The germline V gene encodes CDR1 GTSNPN and CDR2 SVGIG (reference sequence). The sequenced part of the CDR3 DNA is TGTGCCTGGATCGTCGACAGGTCAGAGACC. The encoded protein is CAWIVDRSET. The entire CDR3 protein is CAWIVDRSETQYF.

At least ten counts were recorded for this clone. CDR3 sequence reads: CASRAGAYTDTQYF. The part of the CDR3 DNA that was read is TGCGCCAGCAGAGCGGGGGCCTACACAGATACG. This chain joins TRBV5-1 and TRBJ2-3, with 8 nucleotides matching TRBD2. The read terminates 3 residues before the CDR3 end, so the remaining end is supplied by the germline J gene. The germline V gene has CDR1 SGHRS and CDR2 YFSETQ. With V trimmed by 5 bases and J by 2 bases, 4 bases remained unmatched. The CDR3 runs to 14 residues. The variable domain in full, completed from reference TRBV5-1 and TRBJ2-3, reads KAGVTQTPRYLIKTRGQQVTLSCSPISGHRSVSWYQQTPGQGLQFLFEYFSETQRNKGNFPGRFSGRQFSNSRSEMNVSTLELGDSALYLCASRAGAYTDTQYFGPGTRLTVL.

This clone has only a few counts. The covered CDR3 bases are TGTGCCAGTAGTATATGGGCTTTCTCCTATAATTCACCC. This codes for CASSIWAFSYNSP. The CDR3 in full is CASSIWAFSYNSPLHF. The chain is built from TRBV19 and TRBJ1-6; D is ambiguous. The sequenced fragment ends 3 residues before the CDR3 boundary, so the rest is inferred from the germline J gene. This CDR3 is built from 16 residues. The germline gives CDR1 LNHDA, CDR2 SQIVND (reference sequence). V shed 2 bases and J shed 0 bases, with 8 bases lying between them.

This clone was seen a handful of times. Sequencing ends 3 residues short of the CDR3 end; the germline J gene provides the rest. The chain links TRBV7-9 to TRBJ2-3; D is perhaps TRBD2 (6 bases). CDR1 is SEHNR and CDR2 is FQNEAQ in the germline V gene (reference sequence). This CDR3 region has 14 residues. V lost 4 bases to trimming and J lost 5 bases, with 13 bases between them. The CDR3 bases that were read are TGTGCCAGCAGCTCCCGGGACTGGGGAGATACG. It is translated as CASSSRDWGDT. The entire CDR3 protein is CASSSRDWGDTQYF.

This clone has at least ten counts. From the germline J gene comes the end of the CDR3, since the read stops 3 residues before it. The rearrangement joins TRBV29-1 to TRBJ1-2, with 7 nucleotides matching TRBD1. Germline V gene sequence: CDR1 SQVTM, CDR2 ANQGSEA. The CDR3 runs to 13 residues. The CDR3 sequence is CSVGLQGWKGYTF. CDR3 DNA, as far as it was read: TGCAGCGTTGGACTACAGGGGTGGAAAGGC.

This clone was recorded many times. The read ends 3 residues early relative to the CDR3; the germline J gene fills the gap. The rearrangement links TRBV20-1 to TRBJ1-3; 10 bases map to TRBD1. J gave up 0 bases and V 6 bases, and 20 bases lay outside the gene matches. The CDR3 is made up of 20 amino acids. CDR1 and CDR2 (germline): DFQATT, SNEGSKA (reference sequence). The sequenced part of the CDR3 DNA is TGCAGTGCCAGCTCGCTTCCCGGGACAGGGGACAGGGGCTCTGGAAACACC. This gives the protein CSASSLPGTGDRGSGNT. The full CDR3 sequence reads CSASSLPGTGDRGSGNTIYF.